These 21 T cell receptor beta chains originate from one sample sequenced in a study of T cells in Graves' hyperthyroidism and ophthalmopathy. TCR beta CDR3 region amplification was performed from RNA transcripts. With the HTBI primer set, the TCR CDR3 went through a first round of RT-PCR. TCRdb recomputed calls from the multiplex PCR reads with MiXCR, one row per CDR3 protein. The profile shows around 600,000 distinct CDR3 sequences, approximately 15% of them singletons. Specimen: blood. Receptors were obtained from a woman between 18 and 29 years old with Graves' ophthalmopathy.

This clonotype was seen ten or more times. The CDR3 here is CASSQRTSAYTNTGELFF. The CDR3 nucleotides are TGTGCCAGCAGCCAAAGAACTAGCGCATATACGAACACCGGGGAGCTGTTTTTT. V gene TRBV3-1 combines with J gene TRBJ2-2, with 7 bases aligning to TRBD2. V shed 2 bases, J shed 0 bases, and the junction held 9 bases outside the gene matches. The CDR3 has 18 residues. CDR1 and CDR2 from the germline V gene are LGHDT and YNNKEL (reference sequence).

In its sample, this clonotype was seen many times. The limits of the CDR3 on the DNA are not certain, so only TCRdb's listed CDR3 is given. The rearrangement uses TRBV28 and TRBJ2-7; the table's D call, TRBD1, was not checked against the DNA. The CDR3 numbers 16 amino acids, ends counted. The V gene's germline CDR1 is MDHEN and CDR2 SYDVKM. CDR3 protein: CASSSSPDSHSYEQYF.

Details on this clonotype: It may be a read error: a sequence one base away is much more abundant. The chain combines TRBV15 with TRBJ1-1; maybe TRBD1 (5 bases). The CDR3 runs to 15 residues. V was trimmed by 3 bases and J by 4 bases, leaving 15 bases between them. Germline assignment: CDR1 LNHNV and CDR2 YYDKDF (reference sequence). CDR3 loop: CATSSGGEEPTEAFF. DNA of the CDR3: TGTGCCACCAGCAGCGGGGGTGAGGAGCCCACTGAAGCTTTCTTT.

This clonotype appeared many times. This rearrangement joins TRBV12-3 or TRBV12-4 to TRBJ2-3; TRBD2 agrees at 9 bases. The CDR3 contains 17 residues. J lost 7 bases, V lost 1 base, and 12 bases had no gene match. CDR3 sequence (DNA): TGTGCCAGCAGTTTAGGGGGTAGCGGGAGTCTGCTTAATACGCAGTATTTT. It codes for CASSLGGSGSLLNTQYF.

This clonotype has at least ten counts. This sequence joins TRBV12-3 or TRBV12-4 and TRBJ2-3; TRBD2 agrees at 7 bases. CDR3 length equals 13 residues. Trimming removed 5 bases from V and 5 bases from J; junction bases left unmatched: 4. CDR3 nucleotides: TGTGCCAGCAGTCCCTGGGGGGGAGATACGCAGTATTTT. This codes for CASSPWGGDTQYF.

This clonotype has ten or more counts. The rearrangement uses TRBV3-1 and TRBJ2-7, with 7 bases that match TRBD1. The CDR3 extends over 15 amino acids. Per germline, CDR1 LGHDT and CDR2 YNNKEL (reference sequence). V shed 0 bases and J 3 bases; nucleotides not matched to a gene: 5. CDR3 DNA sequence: TGTGCCAGCAGCCAAGAGCCGGGACAGTTCTACGAGCAGTACTTC. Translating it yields CASSQEPGQFYEQYF.

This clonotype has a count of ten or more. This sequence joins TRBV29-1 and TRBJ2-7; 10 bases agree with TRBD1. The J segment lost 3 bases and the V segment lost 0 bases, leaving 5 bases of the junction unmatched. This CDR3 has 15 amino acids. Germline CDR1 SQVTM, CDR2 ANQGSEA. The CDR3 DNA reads TGCAGCGTTGAAGATCAAAGGACAGGGGGCTACGAGCAGTACTTC. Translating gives CSVEDQRTGGYEQYF.

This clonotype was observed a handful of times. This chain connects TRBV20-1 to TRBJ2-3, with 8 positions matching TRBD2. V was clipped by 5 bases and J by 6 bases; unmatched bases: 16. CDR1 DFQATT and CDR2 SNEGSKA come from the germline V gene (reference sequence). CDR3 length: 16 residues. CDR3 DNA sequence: TGCAGTGCTTACATTCCAAACGGACTAGCTAGGGATACGCAGTATTTT. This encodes CSAYIPNGLARDTQYF.

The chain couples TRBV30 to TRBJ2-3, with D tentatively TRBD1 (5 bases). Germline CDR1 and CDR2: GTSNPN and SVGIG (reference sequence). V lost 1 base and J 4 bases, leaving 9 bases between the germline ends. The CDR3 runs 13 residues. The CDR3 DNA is TGTGCCTGGAGTGGCGGCAGGGCAGATACGCAGTATTTT. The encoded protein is CAWSGGRADTQYF.

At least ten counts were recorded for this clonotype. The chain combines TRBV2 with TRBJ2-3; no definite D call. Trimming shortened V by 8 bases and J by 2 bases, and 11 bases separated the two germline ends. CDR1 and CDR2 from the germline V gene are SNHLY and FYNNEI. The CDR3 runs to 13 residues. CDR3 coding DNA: TGTGCCAGCCTACGGGTAATCACAGATACGCAGTATTTT. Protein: CASLRVITDTQYF.

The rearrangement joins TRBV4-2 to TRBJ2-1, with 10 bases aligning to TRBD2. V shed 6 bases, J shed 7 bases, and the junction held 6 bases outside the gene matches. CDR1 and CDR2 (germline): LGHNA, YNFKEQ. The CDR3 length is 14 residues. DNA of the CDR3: TGTGCCAGCAGACAGCGGGAGGGGGCGAATGAGCAGTTCTTC. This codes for CASRQREGANEQFF.

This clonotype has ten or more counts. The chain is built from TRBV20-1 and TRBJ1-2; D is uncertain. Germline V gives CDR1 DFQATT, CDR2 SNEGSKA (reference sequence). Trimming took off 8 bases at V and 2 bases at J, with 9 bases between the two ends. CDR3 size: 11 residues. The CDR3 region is CSSAGNYGYTF. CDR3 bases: TGCAGTTCGGCGGGGAACTATGGCTACACCTTC.

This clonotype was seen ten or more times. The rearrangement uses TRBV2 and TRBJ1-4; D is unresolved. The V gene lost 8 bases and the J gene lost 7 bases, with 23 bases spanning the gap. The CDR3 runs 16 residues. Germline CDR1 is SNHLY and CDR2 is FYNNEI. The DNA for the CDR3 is TGTGCCAGCCACGAGGCCCTCTCTCTCCTCGGTGAAAAACTGTTTTTT. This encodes CASHEALSLLGEKLFF.

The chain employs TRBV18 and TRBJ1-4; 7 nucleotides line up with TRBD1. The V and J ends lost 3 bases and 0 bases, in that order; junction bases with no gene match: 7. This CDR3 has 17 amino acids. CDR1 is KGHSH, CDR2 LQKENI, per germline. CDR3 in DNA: TGTGCCAGCTCACCTACGACAGGGAGTGCAACTAATGAAAAACTGTTTTTT. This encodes CASSPTTGSATNEKLFF.

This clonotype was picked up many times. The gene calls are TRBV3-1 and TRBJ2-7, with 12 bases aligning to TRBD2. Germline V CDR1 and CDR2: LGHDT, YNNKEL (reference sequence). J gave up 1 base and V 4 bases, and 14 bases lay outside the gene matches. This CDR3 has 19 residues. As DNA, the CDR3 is TGTGCCAGCAGCCCCAGGATAGGACTAGCGGGAAGACGGTCCTACGAGCAGTACTTC. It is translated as CASSPRIGLAGRRSYEQYF.

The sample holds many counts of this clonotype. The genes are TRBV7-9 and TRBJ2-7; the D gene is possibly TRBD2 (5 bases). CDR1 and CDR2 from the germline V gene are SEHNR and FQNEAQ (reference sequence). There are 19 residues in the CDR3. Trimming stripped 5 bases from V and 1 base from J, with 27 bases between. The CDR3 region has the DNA TGTGCCAGCAGCCCCCGTCGAGGGTCTGATAGCGCAAGTTCCTACGAGCAGTACTTC. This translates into CASSPRRGSDSASSYEQYF.

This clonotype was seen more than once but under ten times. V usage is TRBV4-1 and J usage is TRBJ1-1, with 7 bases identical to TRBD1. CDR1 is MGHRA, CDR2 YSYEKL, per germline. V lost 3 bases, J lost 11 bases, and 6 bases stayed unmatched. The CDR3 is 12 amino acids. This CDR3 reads CASSQDRSFAFF. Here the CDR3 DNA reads TGCGCCAGCAGCCAGGACAGGAGTTTCGCTTTCTTT.

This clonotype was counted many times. The CDR3 DNA reads TGTGCCAGCAACCCAAGCGCCCCGGGCAGCGTCGGGCAGTTCTTC. Protein sequence: CASNPSAPGSVGQFF. This chain connects TRBV7-8 to TRBJ2-1; D uncertain. Germline V CDR1 and CDR2: SGHVS, FQNEAQ. Trimming cost V 7 bases and J 12 bases, with 25 bases left between them. CDR3 size: 15 residues.

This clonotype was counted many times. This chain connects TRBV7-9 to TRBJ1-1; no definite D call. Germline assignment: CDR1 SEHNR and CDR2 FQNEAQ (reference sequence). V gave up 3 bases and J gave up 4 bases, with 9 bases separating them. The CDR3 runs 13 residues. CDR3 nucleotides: TGTGCCAGCAGCTTCACAGAAAGCACTGAAGCTTTCTTT. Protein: CASSFTESTEAFF.

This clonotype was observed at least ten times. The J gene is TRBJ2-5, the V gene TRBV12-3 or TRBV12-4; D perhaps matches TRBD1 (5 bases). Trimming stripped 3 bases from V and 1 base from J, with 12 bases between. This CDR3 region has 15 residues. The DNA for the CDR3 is TGTGCCAGCAGTTTTAGAACAGGCCCCCAAGAGACCCAGTACTTC. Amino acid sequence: CASSFRTGPQETQYF.

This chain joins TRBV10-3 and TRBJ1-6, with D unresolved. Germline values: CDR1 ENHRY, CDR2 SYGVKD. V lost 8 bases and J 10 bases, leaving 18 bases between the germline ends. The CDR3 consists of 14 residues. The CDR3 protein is CAIPERKRRSPLHF. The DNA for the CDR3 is TGTGCCATCCCCGAACGAAAAAGGAGGTCACCCCTCCACTTT.